This T cell receptor (beta chain) is drawn from a study of T cell responses to AZD1222 COVID-19 vaccine. Study-wide points: Most donors were white British, females outnumbered males, and clonal diversity was possibly underestimated.

Clones were read by immunoSEQ multiplex PCR, and TCRdb kept only the in-frame ones, dropping some. Of fewer than 130,000 clones in the sample, about 85% were seen once. In the case of this clone: Its antigen is unidentified.

This specimen was peripheral blood, taken 28 days after the second AZD1222 dose. This TCR derives from an adult who received the AZD1222 COVID-19 vaccine.

The CDR3 DNA reads as TGCGCCAGCAGCCAAGCCCGGCTGAGCGGGAGGAGGAATGAGCAGTTCTTC. It is translated as CASSQARLSGRRNEQFF. The V and J genes are TRBV4-1 and TRBJ2-1; the match to TRBD2 covers 9 bases. V lost 1 base and J lost 7; bases outside the gene matches: 11. CDR3 length: 17 amino acids. The germline gives CDR1 MGHRA, CDR2 YSYEKL.